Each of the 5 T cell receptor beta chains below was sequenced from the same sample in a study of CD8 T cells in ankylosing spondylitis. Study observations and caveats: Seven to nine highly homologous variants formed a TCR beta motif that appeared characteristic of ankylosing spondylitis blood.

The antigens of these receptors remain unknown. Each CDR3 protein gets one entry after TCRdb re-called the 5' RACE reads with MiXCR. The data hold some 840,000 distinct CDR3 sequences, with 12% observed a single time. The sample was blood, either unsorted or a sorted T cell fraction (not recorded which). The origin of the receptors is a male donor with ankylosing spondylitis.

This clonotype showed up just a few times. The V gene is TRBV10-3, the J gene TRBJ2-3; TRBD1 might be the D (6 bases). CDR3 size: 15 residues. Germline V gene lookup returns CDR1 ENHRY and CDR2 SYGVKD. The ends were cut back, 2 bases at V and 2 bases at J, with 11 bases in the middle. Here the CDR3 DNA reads TGTGCCATCAGTGAGCAGGGGCCGAACACAGATACGCAGTATTTT. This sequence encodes CAISEQGPNTDTQYF.

The CDR3 sequence is CSAAGTHPSNEQFF. Here the CDR3 DNA reads TGCAGTGCGGCCGGGACCCACCCGTCCAATGAGCAGTTCTTC. The rearrangement joins TRBV20-1 to TRBJ2-1; perhaps D is TRBD1 or TRBD2 (5 bases each). CDR3 length equals 14 residues. CDR1 and CDR2 (germline): DFQATT, SNEGSKA (reference sequence). Trimming removed 6 bases at V and 6 bases at J, with 18 bases between.

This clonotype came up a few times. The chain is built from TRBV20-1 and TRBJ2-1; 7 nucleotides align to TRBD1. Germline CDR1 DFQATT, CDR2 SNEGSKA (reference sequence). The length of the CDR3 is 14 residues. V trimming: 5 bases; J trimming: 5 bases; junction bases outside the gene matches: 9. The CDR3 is CSAGRTGLNNEQFF. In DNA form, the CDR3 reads TGCAGTGCTGGTCGGACAGGCCTTAACAATGAGCAGTTCTTC.

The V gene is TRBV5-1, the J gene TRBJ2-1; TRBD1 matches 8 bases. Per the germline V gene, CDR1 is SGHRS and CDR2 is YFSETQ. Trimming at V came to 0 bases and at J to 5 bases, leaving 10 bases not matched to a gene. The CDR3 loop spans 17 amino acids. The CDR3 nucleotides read TGCGCCAGCAGCTTGGCCCCTTCGGGACAGGCCGACAATGAGCAGTTCTTC. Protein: CASSLAPSGQADNEQFF.

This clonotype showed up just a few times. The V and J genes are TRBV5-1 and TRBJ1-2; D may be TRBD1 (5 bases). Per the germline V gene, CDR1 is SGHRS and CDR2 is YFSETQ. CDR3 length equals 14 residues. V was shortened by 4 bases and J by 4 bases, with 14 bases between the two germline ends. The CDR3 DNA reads TGCGCCAGCAGCCCCGGCACGGGGGGCTATGGCTACACCTTC. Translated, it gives CASSPGTGGYGYTF.